Each of the 9 T cell receptor beta chains below was sequenced from the same sample in a study of blood T cell repertoires in COVID-19. Sequencing used immunoSEQ multiplex PCR; TCRdb keeps in-frame clones, though not all of them. Of 200,000 to 300,000 clones listed, approximately 89% are singletons. Sequencing was performed on peripheral blood. All receptors come from a woman aged 55-75 years who had recovered from COVID-19.

The rearrangement joins TRBV6-1 to TRBJ2-7, with 8 bases that match TRBD2. The CDR3 length is 19 residues. Germline V gene sequence: CDR1 MNHNS, CDR2 SASEGT. The trim removed 0 bases at V and 3 bases at J, leaving 16 bases unmatched. The CDR3: CASSEAPSTRGGFHYEQYF. The DNA for the CDR3 is TGTGCCAGCAGTGAAGCGCCTTCAACTCGGGGGGGCTTTCACTACGAGCAGTACTTC.

This CDR3 reads CAFRDNYGYTF. The CDR3 nucleotides are TGTGCCTTTCGAGATAACTATGGCTACACCTTC. The rearrangement links TRBV28 to TRBJ1-2; D is uncertain. Germline-derived CDR1 and CDR2 are MDHEN and SYDVKM. This CDR3 is 11 amino acids long. The germline V and J ends were trimmed by 11 bases and 1 base, with 8 bases remaining between them.

This clone was observed a few times. The V and J genes are TRBV10-3 and TRBJ2-7; 10 nucleotides agree with TRBD2. This CDR3 is built from 14 residues. The J segment lost 5 bases and the V segment lost 6 bases, leaving 7 bases of the junction unmatched. CDR1 is ENHRY and CDR2 is SYGVKD in the germline V gene. This chain's CDR3 is CAISSGGAENEQYF. CDR3 nucleotide sequence: TGTGCCATCAGCAGCGGGGGGGCCGAGAACGAGCAGTACTTC.

V is TRBV28 and J is TRBJ1-5; 7 bases agree with TRBD1. Trimming at V came to 3 bases and at J to 4 bases, leaving 6 bases not matched to a gene. Germline V gene lookup returns CDR1 MDHEN and CDR2 SYDVKM. This CDR3 region has 15 residues. CDR3 residues: CASSLNRGTNQPQHF. DNA of the CDR3: TGTGCCAGCAGTTTGAACAGGGGTACGAATCAGCCCCAGCATTTT.

The chain carries TRBV18 and TRBJ1-3, with D possibly matching TRBD1 (5 bases). This CDR3 comprises 14 residues. V was trimmed by 3 bases and J by 0 bases, leaving 6 bases between them. Germline loops: CDR1 KGHSH, CDR2 LQKENI. DNA of the CDR3: TGTGCCAGCTCACCGGGGGGCTCTGGAAACACCATATATTTT. Its protein product is CASSPGGSGNTIYF.

The chain couples TRBV7-2 to TRBJ2-3, with D possibly matching TRBD2 (6 bases). The germline V and J ends were trimmed by 5 bases and 2 bases, with 11 bases remaining between them. This CDR3 has 14 amino acids. The germline V gene encodes CDR1 SGHTA and CDR2 FQGNSA. The CDR3 DNA sequence: TGTGCCAGCAGCACGGACTACTCCACAGATACGCAGTATTTT. This gives the protein CASSTDYSTDTQYF.

The chain is built from TRBV29-1 and TRBJ2-3; perhaps TRBD1 as D (6 bases). V lost 5 bases and J lost 0, with 9 bases in between. Germline CDR1 and CDR2: SQVTM and ANQGSEA. This CDR3 contains 13 residues. CDR3 nucleotide sequence: TGCAGCGTTCGAACAGGGAGCACAGATACGCAGTATTTT. This encodes CSVRTGSTDTQYF.

The V gene is TRBV9, the J gene TRBJ2-1, with D maybe TRBD1 (6 bases). The CDR3 has 13 amino acids. The germline V gene has CDR1 SGDLS and CDR2 YYNGEE. Trimming left V 4 bases short and J 7 bases short, with 12 bases between. CDR3 coding DNA: TGTGCCAGCAGCCAGACAGGTTCAAATGAGCAGTTCTTC. Translated, it gives CASSQTGSNEQFF.

J is TRBJ2-5 and V is TRBV28; TRBD2 matches 8 bases. Germline CDR1 reads MDHEN; CDR2 reads SYDVKM. This CDR3 has 13 residues. V lost 6 bases to trimming and J lost 4 bases; unmatched junction nucleotides: 4. CDR3 residues: CASSGGGGETQYF. The CDR3 DNA follows: TGTGCCAGCAGCGGGGGGGGCGGAGAGACCCAGTACTTC.